The rows below give T cell receptor beta chains drawn from one sample of a study of early T cells in non-severe SARS-CoV-2 infection. TCRdb passed the 5' RACE reads through MiXCR, listing each CDR3 protein once. The sample lists 95,000 to 100,000 distinct CDR3 sequences; less than 15% were seen once. The material sequenced was whole blood. Source of these receptors: an adult who was a healthcare worker with PCR-confirmed SARS-CoV-2 infection or an uninfected control (not recorded which). The CDR3 runs from the conserved cysteine through the conserved F or W. Fields, in order: J gene, D gene, clone size, V gene, CDR3 DNA, CDR3 protein. A D gene is named only where the DNA matches it firmly. Size is stated for part of the rows, as once, few or many counts, or as a class when the clone is expanded.

j_call: TRBJ2-7
d_call: NA
clone_size: few
v_call: TRBV5-1
cdr3_nt: TGCGCCAGCAGCCCCGAGGGGCCGACCTACGAGCAGTACTTC
cdr3_aa: CASSPEGPTYEQYF

j_call: TRBJ1-5
d_call: TRBD1
clone_size: many
v_call: TRBV5-5
cdr3_nt: TGTGCCAGCAGCTTTCAGACAGGGCTCAATCAGCCCCAGCATTTT
cdr3_aa: CASSFQTGLNQPQHF

j_call: TRBJ2-1
d_call: NA
clone_size: NA
v_call: TRBV4-3
cdr3_nt: TGCGCCAGCAGCCAAGATGGGCCGAGCAATGAGCAGTTCTTC
cdr3_aa: CASSQDGPSNEQFF

j_call: TRBJ2-5
d_call: NA
clone_size: many
v_call: TRBV29-1
cdr3_nt: TGCAGCATTGGGGAACGCCAAGAGACCCAGTACTTC
cdr3_aa: CSIGERQETQYF

j_call: TRBJ1-2
d_call: NA
clone_size: NA
v_call: TRBV7-9
cdr3_nt: TGTGCCAGCAGCTTAGTGACGCCCGGTAACTATGGCTACACCTTC
cdr3_aa: CASSLVTPGNYGYTF

j_call: TRBJ1-6
d_call: TRBD1
clone_size: NA
v_call: TRBV5-1
cdr3_nt: TGCGCCAGCGGTGAACAGGGGGCCAATTCACCCCTCCACTTT
cdr3_aa: CASGEQGANSPLHF

j_call: TRBJ2-1
d_call: TRBD2
clone_size: NA
v_call: TRBV13
cdr3_nt: TGTGCCAGCAGCTCTCCGGGACTAACCTCCAATGAGCAGTTCTTC
cdr3_aa: CASSSPGLTSNEQFF

j_call: TRBJ2-1
d_call: NA
clone_size: many
v_call: TRBV2
cdr3_nt: TGTGCCAGCAGTGAACTGGGGATTCCCAATGAGCAGTTCTTC
cdr3_aa: CASSELGIPNEQFF

j_call: TRBJ2-1
d_call: NA
clone_size: NA
v_call: TRBV9
cdr3_nt: TGTGCCAGCAGCGCACTAAACAGAAATGAGCAGTTCTTC
cdr3_aa: CASSALNRNEQFF

j_call: TRBJ1-1
d_call: NA
clone_size: NA
v_call: TRBV20-1
cdr3_nt: TGCAGTGCTAGGGACAGCTACACTGAAGCTTTCTTT
cdr3_aa: CSARDSYTEAFF

j_call: TRBJ2-2
d_call: NA
clone_size: many
v_call: TRBV7-9
cdr3_nt: TGTGCCAGCAGCCGACAGCCCACCGGGGAGCTGTTTTTT
cdr3_aa: CASSRQPTGELFF

j_call: TRBJ1-1
d_call: TRBD1
clone_size: many
v_call: TRBV29-1
cdr3_nt: TGCAGCGTCAGACCGACAGGGACCACTGAAGCTTTCTTT
cdr3_aa: CSVRPTGTTEAFF

j_call: TRBJ1-1
d_call: TRBD1
clone_size: many
v_call: TRBV6-5
cdr3_nt: TGTGCCAGCAGTTTCCACAAGTCCAGGGGGGGCACTGAAGCTTTCTTT
cdr3_aa: CASSFHKSRGGTEAFF

j_call: TRBJ2-3
d_call: NA
clone_size: few
v_call: TRBV27
cdr3_nt: TGTGCCAGCAGTGGCGGGGGCCTTAGCACAGATACGCAGTATTTT
cdr3_aa: CASSGGGLSTDTQYF

j_call: TRBJ1-4
d_call: NA
clone_size: many
v_call: TRBV4-3
cdr3_nt: TGCGCCAGCAGCCAATCTTGGCTAGCTGGTGAAAAACTGTTTTTT
cdr3_aa: CASSQSWLAGEKLFF

j_call: TRBJ1-6
d_call: NA
clone_size: few
v_call: TRBV29-1
cdr3_nt: TGCAGCGGTGAAACAGGTTGCGGATCACCCCTCCACTTT
cdr3_aa: CSGETGCGSPLHF

j_call: TRBJ1-1
d_call: NA
clone_size: NA
v_call: TRBV29-1
cdr3_nt: TGCAGCGTTGAGCGGGGGTGGAAGACTGAAGCTTTCTTT
cdr3_aa: CSVERGWKTEAFF